These 15 T cell receptor beta chains originate from one sample sequenced in a study of cytomegalovirus exposure and HLA in healthy donors. In the PCR, 60 Vbeta and 13 Jbeta primers were used. Sequenced by immunoSEQ multiplex PCR; TCRdb stores in-frame clones only, minus some. The table lists more than 95,000 clones, over 9.5% of them singletons. The source material was PBMCs. The receptor source for this set is a man in his forties or fifties in good health and CMV-seropositive.

The rearrangement uses TRBV4-1 and TRBJ2-5, with D possibly being TRBD2 (6 bases). Trimming removed 3 bases from V and 4 bases from J, with 12 bases in between. The CDR3 runs to 14 residues. Germline V gene data show CDR1 as MGHRA and CDR2 as YSYEKL. The CDR3 reads CASSHATSTETQYF. CDR3 sequence (DNA): TGCGCCAGCAGCCATGCAACTAGCACAGAGACCCAGTACTTC.

The chain uses TRBV5-8 and TRBJ1-4, with TRBD1 identical over 7 bases. This CDR3 region has 15 residues. From germline, CDR1 is SGHTS and CDR2 YDEGEE. J gave up 7 bases and V 5 bases, and 11 bases lay outside the gene matches. The CDR3 nucleotides read TGTGCCAGCAGTTTCTCCGGGACAGACATTGAAAAACTGTTTTTT. As protein: CASSFSGTDIEKLFF.

Turning to this clone: Relative to the germline gene, one junction end is altered; a read error may explain this. The chain is built from TRBV29-1 and TRBJ1-6, with D tentatively TRBD1 (6 bases). Germline values: CDR1 SQVTM, CDR2 ANQGSEA. This CDR3 has 13 residues. In DNA, the CDR3 is TGCAGCGCCCGGACAGTAGATAATTCACCCCTCTACTTT. Residues: CSARTVDNSPLYF.

Note on this clone: Relative to the germline gene, one junction end is altered; a read error may explain this. This sequence joins TRBV2 and TRBJ2-2, with 10 bases lining up with TRBD2. CDR1 is SNHLY, CDR2 FYNNEI, per germline. This CDR3 comprises 14 residues. DNA of the CDR3: TGTGCCAGTCGACCTAGCGGGAGCACCGGGGAGCTGCTTTTT. As protein: CASRPSGSTGELLF. Combining the CDR3 with reference TRBV2 and TRBJ2-2 gives the whole variable domain EPEVTQTPSHQVTQMGQEVILRCVPISNHLYFYWYRQILGQKVEFLVSFYNNEISEKSEIFDDQFSVERPDGSNFTLKIRSTKLEDSAMYFCASRPSGSTGELLFGEGSRLTVL.

This clone was seen only a few times. V and J are TRBV9 and TRBJ2-2; weak D call: TRBD1 (6 bases). The germline gives CDR1 SGDLS, CDR2 YYNGEE. CDR3 length: 16 amino acids. With 0 bases removed from V and 1 base from J, the gap between germline ends came to 10 bases. As DNA, the CDR3 is TGTGCCAGCAGCGTAGCAGGGGTGGTGAACACCGGGGAGCTGTTTTTT. This translates into CASSVAGVVNTGELFF.

This clone was picked up a small number of times. The CDR3 coding sequence is TGTGCCAGCCTACCCAAGACAGGGTGGATCCAGCCCCAGCATTTT. Protein product: CASLPKTGWIQPQHF. This sequence joins TRBV28 and TRBJ1-5; 7 positions agree with TRBD1. V gave up 8 bases and J gave up 7 bases; unmatched junction bases: 14. CDR1 and CDR2 from the germline V gene are MDHEN and SYDVKM. The CDR3 totals 15 residues.

This clone was picked up many times. The chain carries TRBV4-2 and TRBJ2-5; 9 bases are a match to TRBD2. The junction had 7 bases not matched to a gene; V was cut back by 0 bases and J by 5 bases. The CDR3 spans 16 residues. CDR1 and CDR2 from the germline V gene are LGHNA and YNFKEQ. The CDR3 DNA sequence: TGTGCCAGCAGCCAAGATAGCGGAAGCGGGGGGGAGACCCAGTACTTC. It specifies CASSQDSGSGGETQYF.

The V call is TRBV5-4, the J call TRBJ1-1; unclear D gene. This CDR3 has 13 amino acids. Germline CDR1 and CDR2: SGHNT and YYREEE (reference sequence). The V end lost 3 bases, the J end lost 6 bases, and 12 bases lay between the germline ends. The CDR3 loop reads CASSWGEIAEAFF. CDR3 nucleotides: TGTGCCAGCAGCTGGGGAGAAATAGCTGAAGCTTTCTTT. Looking up the rest from reference TRBV5-4 and TRBJ1-1 gives the full variable domain: ETGVTQSPTHLIKTRGQQVTLRCSSQSGHNTVSWYQQALGQGPQFIFQYYREEENGRGNFPPRFSGLQFPNYSSELNVNALELDDSALYLCASSWGEIAEAFFGQGTRLTVV.

This clone was observed a few times. The chain combines TRBV5-6 with TRBJ2-3; no clear D. Trimming shortened V by 2 bases and J by 1 base, and 11 bases separated the two germline ends. The CDR3 has 15 residues. CDR1 and CDR2 (germline): SGHDT, YYEEEE. The CDR3 spells CASSFDPGRTDTQYF. The CDR3 DNA sequence: TGTGCCAGCAGCTTTGATCCAGGTCGCACAGATACGCAGTATTTT.

The CDR3 spells CSVRDIHGYTF. The CDR3 DNA is TGCAGCGTCCGCGACATCCATGGCTACACCTTC. This chain connects TRBV29-1 to TRBJ1-2; no definite D call. Per germline, CDR1 SQVTM and CDR2 ANQGSEA. The V and J ends lost 6 bases and 6 bases respectively, with 11 bases between them. The CDR3 contains 11 residues.

J is TRBJ1-1 and V is TRBV12-5; D remains ambiguous. The V end lost 3 bases, the J end lost 0 bases, and 5 bases lay between the germline ends. The CDR3 is 13 amino acids. Per the germline V gene, CDR1 is LGHNT and CDR2 is FRNRAP. This CDR3 reads CASGLNMNTEAFF. CDR3 nucleotides: TGTGCTAGTGGTTTAAACATGAACACTGAAGCTTTCTTT.

The V call is TRBV9, the J call TRBJ1-3; D not resolved. Germline CDR1 is SGDLS and CDR2 is YYNGEE. The CDR3 has 13 amino acids. Trimming took 3 bases from V and 4 from J, leaving 8 bases between them. CDR3 in DNA: TGTGCCAGCAGCGCAGCGGGGGGAAACACCATATATTTT. Its protein is CASSAAGGNTIYF.

There are a few counts of this clone. This chain joins TRBV29-1 and TRBJ2-3, with 9 bases identical to TRBD2. Germline assignment: CDR1 SQVTM and CDR2 ANQGSEA. The length of the CDR3 is 14 residues. V was pared by 3 bases and J by 4 bases, with 5 bases of the junction left unmatched. CDR3 in amino acids: CSVEGSGSPDTQYF. The CDR3 region has the DNA TGCAGCGTTGAGGGTAGCGGGAGTCCAGATACGCAGTATTTT.

This clone showed up just a few times. V usage is TRBV30 and J usage is TRBJ1-2, with 10 bases matching TRBD1. J was trimmed by 9 bases and V by 5 bases; bases with no gene match: 15. The germline CDR1 and CDR2 sequences are GTSNPN and SVGIG (reference sequence). This CDR3 region has 15 residues. The CDR3 loop is CAWARDRGGTMRYTF. The CDR3 DNA reads as TGTGCCTGGGCCCGGGACAGGGGAGGAACTATGCGCTACACCTTC.

Worth noting for this clone: A junction end diverges from the germline sequence, so it may reflect a read error. The V call is TRBV7-7, the J call TRBJ2-5, with 12 bases aligning to TRBD2. This CDR3 spans 16 amino acids. Germline V gives CDR1 SSHAT, CDR2 FNYEAQ (reference sequence). The CDR3 protein is CASSSSLAGGDETQYF. DNA for the CDR3: TGTGCTAGCAGCTCATCTCTAGCGGGAGGGGATGAGACCCAGTACTTC. The entire variable domain, with the rest obtained from reference TRBV7-7 and TRBJ2-5, is as follows: GAGVSQSPRYKVTKRGQDVTLRCDPISSHATLYWYQQALGQGPEFLTYFNYEAQPDKSGLPSDRFSAERPEGSISTLTIQRTEQRDSAMYRCASSSSLAGGDETQYFGPGTRLLVL.